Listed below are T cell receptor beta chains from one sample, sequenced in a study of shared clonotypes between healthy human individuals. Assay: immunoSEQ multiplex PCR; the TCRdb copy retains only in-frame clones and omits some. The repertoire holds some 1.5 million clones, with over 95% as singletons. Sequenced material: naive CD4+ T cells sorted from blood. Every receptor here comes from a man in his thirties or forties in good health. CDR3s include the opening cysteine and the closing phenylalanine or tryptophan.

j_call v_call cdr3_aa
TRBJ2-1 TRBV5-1 CASSPGQYNEQFF
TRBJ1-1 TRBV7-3 CASSHTGMNTEAFF
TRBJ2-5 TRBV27 CASRIFLGGRTQYF
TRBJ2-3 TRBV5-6 CASSLERVRLNVNTQYF
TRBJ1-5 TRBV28 CASSLYTGNNQPQHF
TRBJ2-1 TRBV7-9 CASSSAGANEQFF
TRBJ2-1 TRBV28 CASRAGGSYNEQFF
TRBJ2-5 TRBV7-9 CASSSLASGLETQYF
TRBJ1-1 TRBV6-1 CASRRGQGSRTEAFF
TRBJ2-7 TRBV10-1 CASSEVREAPYEQYF
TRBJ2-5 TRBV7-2 CASSLKETQYF
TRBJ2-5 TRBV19 CATSRGQETQYF
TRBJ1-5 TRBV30 CAWNQGDSNQPQHF
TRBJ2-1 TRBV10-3 CAISDGTGRNEQFF
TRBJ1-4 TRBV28 CASSFQGATNEKLFF
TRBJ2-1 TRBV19 CATSPGAPPFDEQFF
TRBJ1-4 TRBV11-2 CASRRPGGARFNEKLFF
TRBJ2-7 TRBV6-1 CASLRIGTGGYEQYF
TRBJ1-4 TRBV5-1 CASSLNTWDRLNEKLFF
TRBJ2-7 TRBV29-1 CSVAPYMSYEQYF
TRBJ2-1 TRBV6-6 CASSYYASGNEQFF
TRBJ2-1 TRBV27 CASSDLGVSRSYNEQFF
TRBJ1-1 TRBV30 CAWGTGVMNTEAFF
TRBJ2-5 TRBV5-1 CASSLTGNEETQYF
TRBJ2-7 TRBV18 CASSPGQGLREQYF
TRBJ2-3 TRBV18 CASSPPMRGTDTQYF
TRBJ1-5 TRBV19 CASSISWGVVSQPQHF
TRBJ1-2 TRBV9 CASSVAWSRGPGYTF